Listed here are 29 T cell receptor beta chains from one sample, sequenced in a study of blood T cells in healthy people across ages. The second PCR ran roughly 6 to 11 cycles with a sample-barcoded 5' primer and J-beta primers. Each CDR3 protein gets one entry after TCRdb re-called the 5' RACE reads with MiXCR. Counted here are about 1.1 million distinct CDR3 sequences, around two fifths occurring once; the ten biggest clones make up around 12%. Sequenced: blood. The source is a young man in good health.

The gene calls are TRBV4-3 and TRBJ1-1; D is perhaps TRBD1 (6 bases). In germline, CDR1 is LGHNA, CDR2 YSLEER. CDR3 length: 19 amino acids. The V gene lost 1 base and the J gene lost 0 bases, with 21 bases spanning the gap. The CDR3 loop is CASSQAHTGKSVMNTEAFF. CDR3 nucleotide sequence: TGCGCCAGCAGCCAAGCCCACACAGGGAAGTCCGTAATGAACACTGAAGCTTTCTTT.

This chain joins TRBV12-3 or TRBV12-4 and TRBJ2-5; TRBD2 matches 7 bases. The trim removed 3 bases at V and 0 bases at J, leaving 7 bases unmatched. The CDR3 consists of 16 residues. CDR3 in DNA: TGTGCCAGCAGTTTTTGGGGGGGGGACTACCAAGAGACCCAGTACTTC. As protein: CASSFWGGDYQETQYF.

This sequence joins TRBV20-1 and TRBJ1-2; D is unclear. The CDR3 extends over 14 amino acids. V was clipped by 2 bases and J by 2 bases, with 12 bases between them. Germline CDR1 is DFQATT and CDR2 is SNEGSKA (reference sequence). CDR3 protein: CSARPQSINYGYTF. As DNA, the CDR3 is TGCAGTGCTAGACCACAGTCTATCAACTATGGCTACACCTTC.

This clonotype was seen a few times. J is TRBJ2-5 and V is TRBV6-5; 7 bases fit TRBD2. The V gene's germline CDR1 is MNHEY and CDR2 SVGAGI. Trimming at V came to 0 bases and at J to 2 bases, leaving 3 bases not matched to a gene. The CDR3 totals 15 residues. In nucleotides, the CDR3 is TGTGCCAGCAGTTACTCCAGCGGGGAGCAAGAGACCCAGTACTTC. Its protein is CASSYSSGEQETQYF.

This clonotype was picked up a small number of times. This chain uses TRBV6-5 with TRBJ1-5; TRBD1 might be the D (5 bases). CDR3 length: 14 amino acids. Germline assignment: CDR1 MNHEY and CDR2 SVGAGI. V lost 4 bases, J lost 3 bases, and 10 bases lay in between. The CDR3 nucleotides are TGTGCCAGCAGTTCGGGACGGAACAATCAGCCCCAGCATTTT. It encodes CASSSGRNNQPQHF.

This chain uses TRBV7-2 with TRBJ2-2; D uncertain. This CDR3 has 14 residues. Per the germline V gene, CDR1 is SGHTA and CDR2 is FQGNSA. The V end lost 1 base, the J end lost 1 base, and 4 bases lay between the germline ends. CDR3 sequence reads: CASSLVQNTGELFF. The CDR3 DNA sequence: TGTGCCAGCAGCTTAGTCCAGAACACCGGGGAGCTGTTTTTT.

The chain links TRBV4-2 to TRBJ1-1; D might be TRBD1 (6 bases). Trimming stripped 1 base from V and 4 bases from J, with 10 bases between. The germline V gene encodes CDR1 LGHNA and CDR2 YNFKEQ. This CDR3 has 14 amino acids. CDR3 DNA: TGTGCCAGCAGCCAAGCCACAGGGTTCACTGAAGCTTTCTTT. This translates into CASSQATGFTEAFF.

The CDR3 reads CASSQNDRGPTYGYTF. The CDR3 DNA reads TGTGCCAGCAGCCAAAACGACAGGGGCCCAACCTATGGCTACACCTTC. The chain joins TRBV4-2 to TRBJ1-2, with 8 bases lining up with TRBD1. This CDR3 is 16 amino acids long. Germline V gene data show CDR1 as LGHNA and CDR2 as YNFKEQ. The V gene end was trimmed by 2 bases and the J gene end by 4 bases; junction bases not matched to a gene: 9.

This clonotype was detected only a few times. The V call is TRBV4-2, the J call TRBJ1-4; D is uncertain. Germline V lookup: CDR1 LGHNA, CDR2 YNFKEQ. Deletions cut 0 bases from V and 8 bases from J, with 16 bases between. This CDR3 region has 16 residues. As DNA, the CDR3 is TGTGCCAGCAGCCAAGAAAGCGCACTCATGAGGGAAAAACTGTTTTTT. Encoded protein: CASSQESALMREKLFF.

The chain recombines TRBV7-9 with TRBJ2-3; 9 bases align to TRBD1. Germline V gives CDR1 SEHNR, CDR2 FQNEAQ (reference sequence). V trimming: 5 bases; J trimming: 2 bases; junction bases outside the gene matches: 8. CDR3 size: 16 residues. CDR3 in DNA: TGTGCCAGCAGCGCCGACAGGGGGGGCTTCACAGATACGCAGTATTTT. Protein sequence: CASSADRGGFTDTQYF.

This clonotype has just a few counts. Here the CDR3 reads CASRRRTSYNEQFF. CDR3 sequence (DNA): TGTGCCAGCAGAAGGCGGACATCCTACAATGAGCAGTTCTTC. V and J are TRBV7-2 and TRBJ2-1; D is perhaps TRBD1 (5 bases). Trimming pared 6 bases from V and 1 base from J, leaving 10 bases between. From germline, CDR1 is SGHTA and CDR2 FQGNSA. The length of the CDR3 is 14 residues.

The chain combines TRBV9 with TRBJ2-5, with 10 bases aligning to TRBD2. The CDR3 has 14 residues. The germline CDR1 and CDR2 sequences are SGDLS and YYNGEE. V gave up 2 bases and J gave up 11 bases; unmatched junction bases: 9. In DNA form, the CDR3 reads TGTGCCAGCAGCGTGGCTAGCGGGGGAAATGAGCAGTACTTC. Translated, it gives CASSVASGGNEQYF.

This chain connects TRBV27 to TRBJ2-5; D uncertain. The V end lost 1 base, the J end lost 1 base, and 10 bases lay between the germline ends. The CDR3 runs to 15 residues. Per the germline V gene, CDR1 is MNHEY and CDR2 is SMNVEV (reference sequence). CDR3 DNA sequence: TGTGCCAGCAGTTTATTCCAGGCGACCCAAGAGACCCAGTACTTC. This gives the protein CASSLFQATQETQYF.

The chain employs TRBV6-5 and TRBJ2-1; 9 bases map to TRBD1. The J call may be mistaken, given a closer DNA end match to TRBJ2-7. Germline lookup yields CDR1 MNHEY and CDR2 SVGAGI. This CDR3 region has 16 residues. The CDR3 sequence is CASSYPTGGQYNEQYF. The CDR3 nucleotides read TGTGCCAGCAGTTACCCGACAGGGGGACAATACAATGAGCAGTACTTC.

This clonotype was counted between two and nine times. The chain couples TRBV6-5 to TRBJ1-6; D is unclear. CDR1 is MNHEY, CDR2 SVGAGI, per germline. V shed 1 base and J shed 9 bases, with 13 bases lying between them. The CDR3 sequence is 15 residues long. In DNA form, the CDR3 reads TGTGCCAGCAGTTACTTGACCGGAGCAGGTTCACCCCTCCACTTT. It is translated as CASSYLTGAGSPLHF.

This clonotype was observed a handful of times. This rearrangement joins TRBV11-2 to TRBJ2-1; TRBD1 might be the D (5 bases). From germline, CDR1 is SGHAT and CDR2 FQNNGV. Trimming took 6 bases from V and 5 from J, leaving 17 bases between them. The CDR3 sequence is 15 residues long. The DNA for the CDR3 is TGTGCCAGCAGGAATGTCGGCAGGGCCAACAATGAGCAGTTCTTC. Its translation: CASRNVGRANNEQFF.

This clonotype was counted a few times. The V call is TRBV5-4, the J call TRBJ2-1; no clear D. This CDR3 spans 16 amino acids. Germline lookup yields CDR1 SGHNT and CDR2 YYREEE (reference sequence). V shed 4 bases and J shed 2 bases, with 16 bases lying between them. CDR3 bases: TGTGCCAGCAGCCTCCCCCCTTTGGGCCCCTACAATGAGCAGTTCTTC. Translating it yields CASSLPPLGPYNEQFF.

In its sample, this clonotype was seen a few times. V is TRBV4-3 and J is TRBJ1-1; no clear D. V gave up 0 bases and J gave up 8 bases, with 19 bases separating them. The CDR3 contains 16 residues. Looked up from germline, CDR1 is LGHNA and CDR2 is YSLEER. The CDR3 DNA sequence: TGCGCCAGCAGCCAAGATCGGGAAGGGTCCTCTTACGAAGCTTTCTTT. This translates into CASSQDREGSSYEAFF.

This sequence joins TRBV10-3 and TRBJ1-2; no definite D call. The CDR3 is 14 amino acids. The V end was cut by 6 bases, the J end by 5 bases, with 16 bases between. Germline CDR1 and CDR2: ENHRY and SYGVKD. In nucleotides, the CDR3 is TGTGCCATCAGAGAAAGGTCAAGGCTATATGGCTACACCTTC. Protein: CAIRERSRLYGYTF.

The table lists this clonotype with many counts. The rearrangement joins TRBV27 to TRBJ2-3; TRBD2 might be the D (6 bases). The CDR3 length is 15 residues. The V gene lost 6 bases and the J gene lost 1 base, with 14 bases spanning the gap. In germline, CDR1 is MNHEY, CDR2 SMNVEV (reference sequence). In nucleotides, the CDR3 is TGTGCCAGCAGCTTACGAGCGGGCCGCACAGATACGCAGTATTTT. Amino acids: CASSLRAGRTDTQYF.

This sequence joins TRBV6-1 and TRBJ2-7; D is perhaps TRBD1 (6 bases). The J call is in doubt because the DNA end fits TRBJ2-4 better. The CDR3 runs to 16 residues. The germline CDR1 and CDR2 sequences are MNHNS and SASEGT. The CDR3 DNA sequence: TGTGCCAGCAGCGTCGACAGGTCGTGGGGGAAAAACATTCAGTACTTC. Protein sequence: CASSVDRSWGKNIQYF.

V usage is TRBV7-2 and J usage is TRBJ2-3; 9 bases map to TRBD2. J was trimmed by 3 bases and V by 5 bases; bases with no gene match: 9. Germline CDR1 reads SGHTA; CDR2 reads FQGNSA. The CDR3 extends over 16 amino acids. CDR3 DNA sequence: TGTGCCAGCAGCCTATTTGCCAGCGGGGGGACAGATACGCAGTATTTT. Amino acid sequence: CASSLFASGGTDTQYF.

This chain joins TRBV7-2 and TRBJ2-3, with D possibly being TRBD2 (6 bases). The CDR3 length is 12 residues. Trimming left V 5 bases short and J 6 bases short, with 9 bases between. The germline V gene has CDR1 SGHTA and CDR2 FQGNSA. CDR3 region: CASSHAGDTQYF. The DNA of the CDR3 is TGTGCCAGCAGCCACGCGGGGGATACGCAGTATTTT. Based on the CDR3 plus reference TRBV7-2 and TRBJ2-3, the full variable domain is GAGVSQSPSNKVTEKGKDVELRCDPISGHTALYWYRQSLGQGLEFLIYFQGNSAPDKSGLPSDRFSAERTGGSVSTLTIQRTQQEDSAVYLCASSHAGDTQYFGPGTRLTVL.

This clonotype came up a few times. The chain is built from TRBV12-3 or TRBV12-4 and TRBJ1-5; unclear D gene. This CDR3 comprises 14 residues. V lost 3 bases and J 1 base, leaving 7 bases between the germline ends. CDR3 sequence reads: CASSFWESNQPQHF. Written as DNA, the CDR3 is TGTGCCAGCAGTTTCTGGGAAAGCAATCAGCCCCAGCATTTT.

The chain has TRBV20-1 and TRBJ2-3; the D gene is possibly TRBD1 (6 bases). The CDR3 is 17 residues long. The germline CDR1 and CDR2 sequences are DFQATT and SNEGSKA (reference sequence). V lost 0 bases and J 0 bases, leaving 16 bases between the germline ends. This CDR3 reads CSARDFQGRYSTDTQYF. The CDR3 region has the DNA TGCAGTGCTAGAGATTTCCAGGGGAGATATAGCACAGATACGCAGTATTTT.

This clonotype was picked up a small number of times. The chain carries TRBV25-1 and TRBJ2-7, with 7 bases lining up with TRBD1. Germline V lookup: CDR1 MGHDK, CDR2 SYGVNS. The CDR3 consists of 13 residues. Trimming at V came to 7 bases and at J to 2 bases, leaving 5 bases not matched to a gene. The CDR3 DNA follows: TGTGCCAGCACCCGGGACAGACCCTACGAGCAGTACTTC. Protein product: CASTRDRPYEQYF.

Concerning this clonotype itself: A read error may account for a junction end that differs from germline. This sequence joins TRBV6-5 and TRBJ2-3; 7 bases align to TRBD2. The CDR3 spans 14 residues. Per the germline V gene, CDR1 is MNHEY and CDR2 is SVGAGI. The CDR3 region has the DNA TGTGTCAGCAGTCTAGCGGACCAAGGTCGTGAGCAGTATTTT. The encoded protein is CVSSLADQGREQYF.

The V and J genes are TRBV20-1 and TRBJ1-2; 9 bases map to TRBD1. CDR1 DFQATT and CDR2 SNEGSKA come from the germline V gene (reference sequence). This CDR3 has 14 amino acids. Trimming cost V 3 bases and J 7 bases; bases outside gene matches: 9. The CDR3 protein is CSASVGTGIGGYTF. DNA for the CDR3: TGCAGTGCTAGTGTCGGGACAGGGATTGGTGGCTACACCTTC.

For the CDR3, the DNA is TGTGCCAGCAGCCGGTGGACTGAGATTTCCTACGAGCAGTACTTC. Residues: CASSRWTEISYEQYF. The chain employs TRBV3-1 and TRBJ2-7, with a tentative D call TRBD2 (5 bases). Germline V gene lookup returns CDR1 LGHDT and CDR2 YNNKEL (reference sequence). The V gene lost 4 bases and the J gene lost 1 base, with 14 bases spanning the gap. The CDR3 has 15 amino acids.